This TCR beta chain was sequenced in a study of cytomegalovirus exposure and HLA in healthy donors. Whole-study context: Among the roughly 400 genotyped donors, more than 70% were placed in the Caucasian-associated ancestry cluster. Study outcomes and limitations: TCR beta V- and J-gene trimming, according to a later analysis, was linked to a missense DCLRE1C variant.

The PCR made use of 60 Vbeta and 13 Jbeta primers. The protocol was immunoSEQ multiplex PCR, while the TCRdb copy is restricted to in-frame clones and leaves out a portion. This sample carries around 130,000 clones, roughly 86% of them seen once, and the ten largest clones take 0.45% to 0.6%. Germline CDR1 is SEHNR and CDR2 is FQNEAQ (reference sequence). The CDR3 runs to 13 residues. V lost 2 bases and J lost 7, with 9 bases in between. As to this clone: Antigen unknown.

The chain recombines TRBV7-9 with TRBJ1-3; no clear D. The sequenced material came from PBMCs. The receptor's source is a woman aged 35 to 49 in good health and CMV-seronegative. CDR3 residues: CASSLTGRNTIYF. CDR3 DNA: TGTGCCAGCAGCTTAACGGGGAGGAACACCATATATTTT.